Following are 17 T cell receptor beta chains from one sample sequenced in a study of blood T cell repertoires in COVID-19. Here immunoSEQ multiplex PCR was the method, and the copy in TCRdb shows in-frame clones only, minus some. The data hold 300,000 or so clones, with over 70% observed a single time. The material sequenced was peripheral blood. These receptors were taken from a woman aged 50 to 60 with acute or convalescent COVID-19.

DNA for the CDR3: TGTGCCAGCTCACCGATGTATGGGGCCAGCGACGAGCAGTACTTC. Translated, it gives CASSPMYGASDEQYF. V is TRBV18 and J is TRBJ2-7; possible D gene TRBD1, 5 bases. V gave up 3 bases and J gave up 5 bases, with 17 bases separating them. The CDR3 runs 15 residues. Germline V lookup: CDR1 KGHSH, CDR2 LQKENI.

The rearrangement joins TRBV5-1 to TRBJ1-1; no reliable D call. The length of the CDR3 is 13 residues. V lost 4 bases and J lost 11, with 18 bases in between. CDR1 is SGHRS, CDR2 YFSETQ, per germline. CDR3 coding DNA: TGCGCCAGCAGCCGTGCGTTCCAGGAGGCGGCTTTCTTT. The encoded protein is CASSRAFQEAAFF.

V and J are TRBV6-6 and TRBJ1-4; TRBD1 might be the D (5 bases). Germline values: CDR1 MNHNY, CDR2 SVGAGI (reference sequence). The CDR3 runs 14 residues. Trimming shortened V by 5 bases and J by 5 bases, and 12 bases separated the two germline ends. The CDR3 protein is CASSRQLMNEKLFF. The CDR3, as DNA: TGTGCCAGCAGTCGACAGTTAATGAATGAAAAACTGTTTTTT.

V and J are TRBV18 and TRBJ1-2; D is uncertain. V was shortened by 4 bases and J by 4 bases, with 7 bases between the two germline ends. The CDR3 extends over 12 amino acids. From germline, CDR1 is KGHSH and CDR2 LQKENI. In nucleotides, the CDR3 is TGTGCCAGCTCACGGGAGCCCTATGGCTACACCTTC. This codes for CASSREPYGYTF.

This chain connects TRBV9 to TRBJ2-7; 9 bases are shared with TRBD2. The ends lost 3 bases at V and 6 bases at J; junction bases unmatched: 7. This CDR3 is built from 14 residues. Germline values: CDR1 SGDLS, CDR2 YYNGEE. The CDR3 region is CASSGGGGRVEQYF. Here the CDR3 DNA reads TGTGCCAGCAGCGGCGGGGGGGGCCGTGTCGAGCAGTACTTC. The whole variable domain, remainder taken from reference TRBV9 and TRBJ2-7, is DSGVTQTPKHLITATGQRVTLRCSPRSGDLSVYWYQQSLDQGLQFLIQYYNGEERAKGNILERFSAQQFPDLHSELNLSSLELGDSALYFCASSGGGGRVEQYFGPGTRLTVT.

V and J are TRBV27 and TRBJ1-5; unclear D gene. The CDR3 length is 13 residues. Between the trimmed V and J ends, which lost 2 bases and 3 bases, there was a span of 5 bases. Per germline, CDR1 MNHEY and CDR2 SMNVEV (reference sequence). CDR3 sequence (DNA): TGTGCCAGCAGTTTAGGGCCCAATCAGCCCCAGCATTTT. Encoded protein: CASSLGPNQPQHF.

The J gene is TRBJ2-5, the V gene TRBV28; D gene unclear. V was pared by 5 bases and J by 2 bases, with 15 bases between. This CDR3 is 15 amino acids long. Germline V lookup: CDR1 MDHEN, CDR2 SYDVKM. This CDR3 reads CASSTPRQRQETQYF. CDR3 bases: TGTGCCAGCAGTACCCCACGACAACGTCAAGAGACCCAGTACTTC.

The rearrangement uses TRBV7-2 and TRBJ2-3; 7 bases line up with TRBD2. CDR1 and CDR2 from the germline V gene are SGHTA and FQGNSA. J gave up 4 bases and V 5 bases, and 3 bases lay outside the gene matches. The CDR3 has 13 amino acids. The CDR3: CASSRGGADTQYF. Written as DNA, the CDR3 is TGTGCCAGCAGCCGTGGGGGGGCAGATACGCAGTATTTT.

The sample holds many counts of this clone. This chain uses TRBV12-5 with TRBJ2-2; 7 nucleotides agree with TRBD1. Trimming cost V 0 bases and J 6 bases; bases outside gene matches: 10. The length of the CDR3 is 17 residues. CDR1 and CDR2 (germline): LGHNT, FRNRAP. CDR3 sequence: CASGLVLRQGVAGELFF. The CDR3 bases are TGTGCTAGTGGTTTGGTACTCCGCCAGGGGGTCGCCGGGGAGCTGTTTTTT.

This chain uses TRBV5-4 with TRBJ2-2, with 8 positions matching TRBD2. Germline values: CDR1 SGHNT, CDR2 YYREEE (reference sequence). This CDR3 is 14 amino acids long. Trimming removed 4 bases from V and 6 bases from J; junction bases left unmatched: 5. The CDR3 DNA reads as TGTGCCAGCAGCGCCACGACTAGCGCCGGGGAGCTGTTTTTT. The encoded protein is CASSATTSAGELFF.

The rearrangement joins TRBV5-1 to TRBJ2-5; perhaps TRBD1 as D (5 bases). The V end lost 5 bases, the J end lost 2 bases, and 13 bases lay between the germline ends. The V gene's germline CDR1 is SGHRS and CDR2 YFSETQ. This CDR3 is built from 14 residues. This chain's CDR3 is CASRPTGQQETQYF. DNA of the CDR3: TGCGCCAGCAGGCCTACAGGTCAGCAAGAGACCCAGTACTTC.

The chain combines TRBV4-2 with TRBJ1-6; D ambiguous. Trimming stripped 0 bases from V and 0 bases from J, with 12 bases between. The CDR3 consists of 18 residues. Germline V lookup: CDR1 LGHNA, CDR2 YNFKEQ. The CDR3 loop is CASSQDVRVSSYNSPLHF. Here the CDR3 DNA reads TGTGCCAGCAGCCAAGATGTGCGGGTTAGCTCCTATAATTCACCCCTCCACTTT.

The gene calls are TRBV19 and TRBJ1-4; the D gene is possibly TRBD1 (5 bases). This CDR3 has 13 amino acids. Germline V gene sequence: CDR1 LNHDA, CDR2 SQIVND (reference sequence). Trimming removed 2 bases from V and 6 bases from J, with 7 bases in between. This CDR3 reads CASSIQGDEKLFF. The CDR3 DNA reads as TGTGCCAGTAGTATACAGGGCGATGAAAAACTGTTTTTT.

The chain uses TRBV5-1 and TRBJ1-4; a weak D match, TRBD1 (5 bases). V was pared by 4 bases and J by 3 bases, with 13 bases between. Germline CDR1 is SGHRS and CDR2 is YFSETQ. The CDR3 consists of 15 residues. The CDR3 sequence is CASSLFGGANEKLFF. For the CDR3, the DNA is TGCGCCAGCAGCCTGTTCGGAGGGGCTAATGAAAAACTGTTTTTT.

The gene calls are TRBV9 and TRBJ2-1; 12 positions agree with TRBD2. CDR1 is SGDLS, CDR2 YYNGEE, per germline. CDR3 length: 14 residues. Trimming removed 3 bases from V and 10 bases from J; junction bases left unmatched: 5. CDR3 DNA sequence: TGTGCCAGCAGCGGACTAGCGGGGGCCGGGGAGCAGTTCTTC. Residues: CASSGLAGAGEQFF. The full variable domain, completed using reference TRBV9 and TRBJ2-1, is DSGVTQTPKHLITATGQRVTLRCSPRSGDLSVYWYQQSLDQGLQFLIQYYNGEERAKGNILERFSAQQFPDLHSELNLSSLELGDSALYFCASSGLAGAGEQFFGPGTRLTVL.

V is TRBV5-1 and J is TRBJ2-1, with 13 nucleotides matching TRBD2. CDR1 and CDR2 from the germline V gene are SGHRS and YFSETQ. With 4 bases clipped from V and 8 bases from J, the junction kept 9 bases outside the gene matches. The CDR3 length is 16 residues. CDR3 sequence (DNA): TGCGCCAGCAGCCCGGGGCGACTAGCGGGGGGAGATGAGCAGTTCTTC. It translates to CASSPGRLAGGDEQFF.

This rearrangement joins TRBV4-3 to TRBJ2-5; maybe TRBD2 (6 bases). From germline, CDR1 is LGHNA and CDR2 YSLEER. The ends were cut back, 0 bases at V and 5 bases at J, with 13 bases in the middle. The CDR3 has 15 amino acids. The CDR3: CASSQDRLGAETQYF. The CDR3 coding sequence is TGCGCCAGCAGCCAAGATAGACTAGGAGCGGAGACCCAGTACTTC.